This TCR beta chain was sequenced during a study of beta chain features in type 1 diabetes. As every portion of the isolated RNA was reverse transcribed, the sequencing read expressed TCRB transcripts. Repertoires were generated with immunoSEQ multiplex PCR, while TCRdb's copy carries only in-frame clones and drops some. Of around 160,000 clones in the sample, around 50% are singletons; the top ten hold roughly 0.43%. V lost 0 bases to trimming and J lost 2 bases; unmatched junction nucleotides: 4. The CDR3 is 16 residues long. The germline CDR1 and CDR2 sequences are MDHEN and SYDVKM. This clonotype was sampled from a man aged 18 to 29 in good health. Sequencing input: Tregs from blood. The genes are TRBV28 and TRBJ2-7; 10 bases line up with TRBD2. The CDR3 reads CASSLWGSGRPYEQYF. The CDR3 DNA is TGTGCCAGCAGTTTATGGGGTAGCGGGAGGCCCTACGAGCAGTACTTC.